The clone carrying this T cell receptor (beta chain) was seen a few times. This record comes from a study of shared T cell receptors in the human thymus. Profiling relied on immunoSEQ multiplex PCR, and the TCRdb table lists in-frame clones only, not all of them. The top ten clones hold less than 0.015% of a sample with hundreds of thousands of clones, about 80% of them seen once. The CDR3 is made up of 16 amino acids. The germline V gene has CDR1 MNHEY and CDR2 SMNVEV (reference sequence). The junction had 14 bases not matched to a gene; V was cut back by 5 bases and J by 5 bases. The sample was also linked to a second study, of human thymus T cells. That investigation notes: Obtained as resections during corrective heart surgery, the thymus tissue was then studied. Thymic and blood repertoires appeared to display a bias in their usage of V and J genes. Reports from related research described highly overlapping thymic repertoires among unrelated individuals.

The V and J genes are TRBV27 and TRBJ2-7; 8 bases are shared with TRBD1. The sequenced sample was thymocytes. The clonotype originates from a boy under three years old with a congenital heart defect. The CDR3 is CASSPKLWTGYHEQYF. CDR3 DNA: TGTGCCAGCAGTCCTAAACTCTGGACAGGGTATCACGAGCAGTACTTC.